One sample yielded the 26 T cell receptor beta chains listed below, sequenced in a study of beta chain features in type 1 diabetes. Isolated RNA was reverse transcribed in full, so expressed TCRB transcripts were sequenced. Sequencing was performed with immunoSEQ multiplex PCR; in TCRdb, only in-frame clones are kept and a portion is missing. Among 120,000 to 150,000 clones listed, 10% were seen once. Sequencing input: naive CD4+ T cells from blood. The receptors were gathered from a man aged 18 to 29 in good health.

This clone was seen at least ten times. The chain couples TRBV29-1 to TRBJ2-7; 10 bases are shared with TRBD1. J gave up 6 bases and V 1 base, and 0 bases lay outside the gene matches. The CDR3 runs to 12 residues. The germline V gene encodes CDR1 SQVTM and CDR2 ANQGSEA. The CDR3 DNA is TGCAGCGTTGAAGGGGACAGGGGCGAGCAGTACTTC. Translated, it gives CSVEGDRGEQYF.

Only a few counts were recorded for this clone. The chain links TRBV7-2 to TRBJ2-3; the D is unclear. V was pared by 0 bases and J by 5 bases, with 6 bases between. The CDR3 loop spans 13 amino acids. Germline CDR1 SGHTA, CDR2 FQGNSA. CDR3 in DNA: TGTGCCAGCAGCTTAGCGCCGGGAGATACGCAGTATTTT. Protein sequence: CASSLAPGDTQYF.

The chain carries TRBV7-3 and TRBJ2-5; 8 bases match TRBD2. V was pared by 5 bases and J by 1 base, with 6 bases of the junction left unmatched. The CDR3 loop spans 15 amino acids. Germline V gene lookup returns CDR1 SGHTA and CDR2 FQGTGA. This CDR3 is CASSPQTSVQETQYF. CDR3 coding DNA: TGTGCCAGCAGCCCCCAGACTAGCGTCCAAGAGACCCAGTACTTC.

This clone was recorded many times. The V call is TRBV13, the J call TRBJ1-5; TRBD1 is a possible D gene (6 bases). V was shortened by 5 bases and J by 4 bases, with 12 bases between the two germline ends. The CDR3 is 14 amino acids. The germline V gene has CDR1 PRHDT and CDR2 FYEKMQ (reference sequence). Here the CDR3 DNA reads TGTGCCAGCAGCCGGGGGGGGCCTAATCAGCCCCAGCATTTT. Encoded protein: CASSRGGPNQPQHF.

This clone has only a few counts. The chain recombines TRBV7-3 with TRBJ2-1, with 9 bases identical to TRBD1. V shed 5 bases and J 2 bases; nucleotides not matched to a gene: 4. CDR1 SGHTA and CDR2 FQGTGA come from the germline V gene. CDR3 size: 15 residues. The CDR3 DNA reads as TGTGCCAGCAGCCCGACAGGGGGTGCCTACAATGAGCAGTTCTTC. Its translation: CASSPTGGAYNEQFF.

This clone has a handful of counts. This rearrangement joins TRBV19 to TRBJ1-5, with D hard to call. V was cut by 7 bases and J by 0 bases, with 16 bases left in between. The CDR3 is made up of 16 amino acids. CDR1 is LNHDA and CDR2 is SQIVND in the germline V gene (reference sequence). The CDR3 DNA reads TGTGCCAGTACCCCGCGCGGCAGCGGTAGCAATCAGCCCCAGCATTTT. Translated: CASTPRGSGSNQPQHF.

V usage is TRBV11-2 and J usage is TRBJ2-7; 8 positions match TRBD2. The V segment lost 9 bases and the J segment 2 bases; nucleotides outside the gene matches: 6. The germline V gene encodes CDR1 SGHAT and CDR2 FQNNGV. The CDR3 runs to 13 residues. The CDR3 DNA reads TGTGCCAGTGCCGGGACTAGGACCTACGAGCAGTACTTC. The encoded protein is CASAGTRTYEQYF.

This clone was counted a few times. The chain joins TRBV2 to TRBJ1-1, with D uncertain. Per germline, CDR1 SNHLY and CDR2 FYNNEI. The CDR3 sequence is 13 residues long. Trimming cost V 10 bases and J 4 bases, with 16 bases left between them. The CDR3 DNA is TGTGCCAAAGTAAGAACAGCCAGCACTGAAGCTTTCTTT. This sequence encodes CAKVRTASTEAFF.

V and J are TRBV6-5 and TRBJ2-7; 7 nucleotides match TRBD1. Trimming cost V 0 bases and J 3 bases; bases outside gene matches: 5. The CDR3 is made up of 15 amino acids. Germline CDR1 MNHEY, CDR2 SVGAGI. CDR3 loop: CASSYSTGSYYEQYF. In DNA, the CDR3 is TGTGCCAGCAGTTACTCGACAGGGTCTTACTACGAGCAGTACTTC.

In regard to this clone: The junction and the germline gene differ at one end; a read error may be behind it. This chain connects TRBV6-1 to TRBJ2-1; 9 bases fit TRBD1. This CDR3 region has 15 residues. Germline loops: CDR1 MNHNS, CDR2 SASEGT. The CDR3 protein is CASSEGQGNYNEQFF. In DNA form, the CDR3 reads TGTGCCAGCAGCGAAGGACAGGGGAACTACAATGAGCAGTTCTTC.

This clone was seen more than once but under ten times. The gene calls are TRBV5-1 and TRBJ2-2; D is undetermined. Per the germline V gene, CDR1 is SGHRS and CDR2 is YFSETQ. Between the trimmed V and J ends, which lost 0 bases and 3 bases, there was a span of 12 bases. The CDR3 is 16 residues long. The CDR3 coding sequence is TGCGCCAGCAGCTTGGGGCAGAATTCCCACACCGGGGAGCTGTTTTTT. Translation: CASSLGQNSHTGELFF.

The CDR3, as DNA: TGTGCCAGCTCCCAGGGGGCCCAGGTATACGAGCAGTACTTC. Its protein product is CASSQGAQVYEQYF. The chain carries TRBV18 and TRBJ2-7, with 8 bases lining up with TRBD1. Per germline, CDR1 KGHSH and CDR2 LQKENI. Germline trimming cut 6 bases from V and 4 bases from J; bases unmatched to any gene: 8. The CDR3 loop spans 14 amino acids.

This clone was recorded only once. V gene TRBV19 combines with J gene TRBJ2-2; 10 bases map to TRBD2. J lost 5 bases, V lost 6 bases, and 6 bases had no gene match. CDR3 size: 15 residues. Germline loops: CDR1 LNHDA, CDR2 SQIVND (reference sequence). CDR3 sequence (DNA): TGTGCCAGTAGGCCGGGTAGCGGGGGGACCGGGGAGCTGTTTTTT. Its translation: CASRPGSGGTGELFF.

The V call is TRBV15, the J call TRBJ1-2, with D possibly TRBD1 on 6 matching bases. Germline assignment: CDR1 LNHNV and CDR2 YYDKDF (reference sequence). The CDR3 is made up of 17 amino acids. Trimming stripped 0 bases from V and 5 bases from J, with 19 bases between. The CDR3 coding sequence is TGTGCCACCAGCAGAGATCAGGGAGCCAGGGGACCTTATGGCTACACCTTC. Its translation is CATSRDQGARGPYGYTF.

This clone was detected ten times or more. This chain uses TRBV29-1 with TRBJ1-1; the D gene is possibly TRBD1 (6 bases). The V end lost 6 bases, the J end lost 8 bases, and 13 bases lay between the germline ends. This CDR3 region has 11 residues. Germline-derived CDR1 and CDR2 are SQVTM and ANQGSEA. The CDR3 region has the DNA TGCAGCGTCGGACAGACACGGGAAGCTTTCTTT. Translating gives CSVGQTREAFF.

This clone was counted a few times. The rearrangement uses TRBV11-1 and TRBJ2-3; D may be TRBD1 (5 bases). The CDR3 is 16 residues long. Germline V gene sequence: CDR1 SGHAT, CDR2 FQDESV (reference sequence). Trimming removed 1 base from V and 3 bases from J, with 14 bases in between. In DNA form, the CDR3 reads TGTGCCAGCAGCTTAGGCGGCAGGGTAGGGACAGATACGCAGTATTTT. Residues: CASSLGGRVGTDTQYF. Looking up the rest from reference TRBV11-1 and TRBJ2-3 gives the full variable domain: EAEVAQSPRYKITEKSQAVAFWCDPISGHATLYWYRQILGQGPELLVQFQDESVVDDSQLPKDRFSAERLKGVDSTLKIQPAELGDSAMYLCASSLGGRVGTDTQYFGPGTRLTVL.

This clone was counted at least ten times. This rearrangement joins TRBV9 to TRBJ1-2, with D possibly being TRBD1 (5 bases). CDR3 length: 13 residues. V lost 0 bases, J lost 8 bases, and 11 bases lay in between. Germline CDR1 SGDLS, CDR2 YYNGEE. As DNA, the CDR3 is TGTGCCAGCAGCGTAGTAGCAGGGTCGGGCTACACCTTC. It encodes CASSVVAGSGYTF.

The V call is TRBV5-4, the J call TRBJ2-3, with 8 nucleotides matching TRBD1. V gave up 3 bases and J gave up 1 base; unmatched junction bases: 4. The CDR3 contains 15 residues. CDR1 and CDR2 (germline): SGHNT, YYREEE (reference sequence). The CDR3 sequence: CASSWPGQGTDTQYF. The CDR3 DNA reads TGTGCCAGCAGCTGGCCGGGACAGGGCACAGATACGCAGTATTTT.

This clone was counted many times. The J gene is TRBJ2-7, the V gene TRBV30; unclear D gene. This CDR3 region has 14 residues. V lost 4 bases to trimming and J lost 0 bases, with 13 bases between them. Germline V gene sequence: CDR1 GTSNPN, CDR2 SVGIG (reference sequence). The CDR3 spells CAWTRLQSSYEQYF. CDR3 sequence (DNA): TGTGCCTGGACCCGACTCCAGAGCTCCTACGAGCAGTACTTC.

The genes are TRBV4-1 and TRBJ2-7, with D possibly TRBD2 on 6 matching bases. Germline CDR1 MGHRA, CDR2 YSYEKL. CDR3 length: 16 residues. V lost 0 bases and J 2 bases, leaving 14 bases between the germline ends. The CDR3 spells CASSQDFKRVAYEQYF. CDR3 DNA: TGCGCCAGCAGCCAAGATTTCAAGCGGGTGGCCTACGAGCAGTACTTC.

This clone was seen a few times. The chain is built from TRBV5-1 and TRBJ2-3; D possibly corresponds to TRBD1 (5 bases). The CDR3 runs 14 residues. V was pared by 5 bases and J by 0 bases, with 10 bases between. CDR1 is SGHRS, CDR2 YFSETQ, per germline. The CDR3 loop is CASSRQPSTDTQYF. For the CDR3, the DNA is TGCGCCAGCAGTCGACAGCCTAGCACAGATACGCAGTATTTT.

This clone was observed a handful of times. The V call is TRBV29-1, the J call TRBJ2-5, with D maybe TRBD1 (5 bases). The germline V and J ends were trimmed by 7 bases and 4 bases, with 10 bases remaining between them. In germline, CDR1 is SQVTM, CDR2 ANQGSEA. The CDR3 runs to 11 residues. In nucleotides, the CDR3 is TGCAGCGCTGGCAGGGTAGAGACCCAGTACTTC. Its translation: CSAGRVETQYF.

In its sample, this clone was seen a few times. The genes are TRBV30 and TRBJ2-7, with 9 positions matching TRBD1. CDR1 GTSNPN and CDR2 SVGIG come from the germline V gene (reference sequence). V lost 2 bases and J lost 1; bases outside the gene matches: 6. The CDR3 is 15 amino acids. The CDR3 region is CAWSPRTGASYEQYF. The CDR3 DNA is TGTGCCTGGAGTCCTCGGACAGGGGCTTCCTACGAGCAGTACTTC.

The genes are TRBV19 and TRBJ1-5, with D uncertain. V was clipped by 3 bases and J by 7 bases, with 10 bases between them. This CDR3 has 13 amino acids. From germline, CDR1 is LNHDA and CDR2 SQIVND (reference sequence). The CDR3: CASSIAYGQPQHF. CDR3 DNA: TGTGCCAGTAGTATCGCCTACGGGCAGCCCCAGCATTTT.

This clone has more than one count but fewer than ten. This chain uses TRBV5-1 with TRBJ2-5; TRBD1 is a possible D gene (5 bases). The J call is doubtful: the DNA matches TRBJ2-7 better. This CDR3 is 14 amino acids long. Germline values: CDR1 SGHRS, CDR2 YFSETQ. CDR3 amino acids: CASSFGRVEYEQYF. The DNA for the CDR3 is TGCGCCAGCAGCTTCGGCAGGGTGGAATACGAGCAGTACTTC.

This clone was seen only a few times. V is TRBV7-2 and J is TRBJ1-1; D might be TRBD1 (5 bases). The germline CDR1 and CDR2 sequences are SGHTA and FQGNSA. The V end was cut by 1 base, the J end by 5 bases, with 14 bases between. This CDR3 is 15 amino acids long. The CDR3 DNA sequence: TGTGCCAGCAGCTTAGTTGTAGGGGCGCGAACTGAAGCTTTCTTT. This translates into CASSLVVGARTEAFF.